This T cell receptor (beta chain) was captured in a study of metastatic and nonmetastatic thyroid tumors. At the level of the study: Both malignant and benign thyroid patients supplied peripheral blood and tumor or nodule tissue samples, across which the repertoires of these patients were then compared. Study-wide points: In blood and tumor, TCR beta diversity was reportedly significantly higher in malignant thyroid tumors than in benign nodules.

This clone was counted many times. What it binds is not known. None of the patients had undergone any treatment ahead of thyroid surgery. Original methodology: The authors used CDR3 differences across clinicopathological groups to build a distant-metastasis classifier for papillary thyroid cancer. TCRdb used MiXCR to call clones anew from the PCR reads. TCRdb, not the authors, supplied the V and J calls. The sample holds approximately 34,000 clones, over 15% seen once. The TCR comes from a female donor with papillary thyroid cancer or a benign thyroid nodule (not recorded which). Some clones in this sample may be carry-over from other donors' samples. The sample consisted of blood.

The CDR3 sequence: CASMEGEGETQYF. The CDR3, as DNA: TGTGCCAGCATGGAGGGGGAGGGAGAGACCCAGTACTTC. The chain employs TRBV2 and TRBJ2-5; possible D gene TRBD2, 7 bases. V dropped 7 bases and J dropped 4 bases, with 13 bases sitting between them. Germline-derived CDR1 and CDR2 are SNHLY and FYNNEI. This CDR3 is built from 13 residues.